This T cell receptor (beta chain) was obtained from a study of cytomegalovirus exposure and HLA in healthy donors. Broader study findings: Per published accounts, TCR beta sequences correctly predicted the HLA-A and HLA-B alleles of most subjects. Investigators reported 150 to 200 TCR beta chains as tied to cytomegalovirus.

The length of the CDR3 is 17 residues. With 0 bases removed from V and 8 bases from J, the gap between germline ends came to 22 bases. Germline CDR1 reads LNHNV; CDR2 reads YYDKDF (reference sequence). Concerning this clone itself: Its antigen is still unknown.

It was with 60 Vbeta and 13 Jbeta primers that the PCR ran. The table came from immunoSEQ multiplex PCR; TCRdb's copy has only in-frame clones and leaves some out. The table records some 180,000 clones, roughly 70% of them present only once. Sequences were obtained from PBMCs. This rearrangement joins TRBV15 to TRBJ1-2, with D tentatively TRBD1 (6 bases). This clonotype was obtained from a male donor in good health and CMV-seronegative. This CDR3 reads CATSRDWGGARTGGYTF. The CDR3 DNA reads as TGTGCCACCAGCAGAGATTGGGGGGGCGCGCGGACGGGGGGCTACACCTTC.